The 27 T cell receptor beta chains listed next were all sequenced from one sample in a study of T cell repertoires in ileal Crohn's disease (dated by TCRdb to 2018 to 2020). Receptors were amplified or captured by the immunoSEQ multiplex PCR assay. TCRdb obtained this table from immuneACCESS and retained in-frame rearrangements with V and J assigned. These tables miss some clones; where compared with another copy, unresolved V genes account for less than half of the shortfall, and the remainder is unexplained. In this sample the table shows roughly 6,600 clones, under 85% of which occur a single time. Under 13% of the sample is in the top ten clones. The time point label corresponds to: inflamed ileum from the surgical specimen. Material for sequencing was ileal tissue. Receptors originate from an adult with Crohn's disease.

V is TRBV5-6 and J is TRBJ1-2; TRBD1 matches 7 bases. Germline CDR1 reads SGHDT; CDR2 reads YYEEEE. V dropped 4 bases and J dropped 7; count of bases not matched to a gene: 7. CDR3 length: 13 amino acids. CDR3 loop: CASSVYGQAGYTF. The CDR3 DNA reads as TGTGCCAGCAGCGTATACGGACAGGCTGGCTACACCTTC.

This chain joins TRBV5-1 and TRBJ1-1; TRBD1 matches 8 bases. Trimming cost V 0 bases and J 11 bases; bases outside gene matches: 18. Per germline, CDR1 SGHRS and CDR2 YFSETQ. There are 17 residues in the CDR3. The CDR3 bases are TGCGCCAGCAGCTTGGAGGCAGGGGGCAGTGACGGAAGAAAGGCTTTCTTT. It yields the protein CASSLEAGGSDGRKAFF.

V is TRBV5-4 and J is TRBJ1-2, with D possibly being TRBD1 (5 bases). Per the germline V gene, CDR1 is SGHNT and CDR2 is YYREEE (reference sequence). This CDR3 spans 12 amino acids. The V end lost 0 bases, the J end lost 8 bases, and 8 bases lay between the germline ends. The CDR3, as DNA: TGTGCCAGCAGCTTGGGACAGTCGGGCTACACCTTC. This codes for CASSLGQSGYTF. Looking up the rest from reference TRBV5-4 and TRBJ1-2 gives the full variable domain: ETGVTQSPTHLIKTRGQQVTLRCSSQSGHNTVSWYQQALGQGPQFIFQYYREEENGRGNFPPRFSGLQFPNYSSELNVNALELDDSALYLCASSLGQSGYTFGSGTRLTVV.

The chain employs TRBV7-9 and TRBJ2-7; 13 nucleotides match TRBD2. Germline V gene data show CDR1 as SEHNR and CDR2 as FQNEAQ (reference sequence). The CDR3 extends over 16 amino acids. J lost 0 bases, V lost 5 bases, and 4 bases had no gene match. The CDR3 region is CASSTRLAGGSYEQYF. Written as DNA, the CDR3 is TGTGCCAGCAGCACCCGACTAGCGGGGGGCTCCTACGAGCAGTACTTC.

This clone showed up just a few times. The V and J genes are TRBV7-2 and TRBJ2-3; TRBD2 aligns across 14 bases. The length of the CDR3 is 18 residues. The germline V gene encodes CDR1 SGHTA and CDR2 FQGNSA. The V segment lost 5 bases and the J segment 3 bases; nucleotides outside the gene matches: 10. CDR3 in DNA: TGTGCCAGCAGCCCCCGGACTAGCGGGGGGCGACGAACAGATACGCAGTATTTT. This encodes CASSPRTSGGRRTDTQYF.

This chain uses TRBV30 with TRBJ1-1; D is unresolved. Germline V CDR1 and CDR2: GTSNPN, SVGIG (reference sequence). This CDR3 comprises 13 residues. V gave up 1 base and J gave up 4 bases, with 10 bases separating them. The DNA for the CDR3 is TGTGCCTGGAGTGAGCAGGCGGGCACTGAAGCTTTCTTT. It codes for CAWSEQAGTEAFF. Combining the CDR3 with reference TRBV30 and TRBJ1-1 gives the whole variable domain SQTIHQWPATLVQPVGSPLSLECTVEGTSNPNLYWYRQAAGRGLQLLFYSVGIGQISSEVPQNLSASRPQDRQFILSSKKLLLSDSGFYLCAWSEQAGTEAFFGQGTRLTVV.

CDR3 bases: TGTGCCAGCAGTCGGACAGGGGGTGATACCGGGGAGCTGTTTTTT. Encoded protein: CASSRTGGDTGELFF. The rearrangement joins TRBV2 to TRBJ2-2; 10 bases are a match to TRBD1. Losses at the gene ends were 5 bases for V and 5 bases for J; bases not matched to a gene: 5. The CDR3 has 15 residues. Germline assignment: CDR1 SNHLY and CDR2 FYNNEI.

This clone appeared a single time. V is TRBV4-1 and J is TRBJ1-1; D unresolved. This CDR3 region has 14 residues. The V and J ends lost 1 base and 0 bases respectively, with 6 bases between them. From germline, CDR1 is MGHRA and CDR2 YSYEKL. The CDR3 sequence is CASSQGHMNTEAFF. Written as DNA, the CDR3 is TGCGCCAGCAGCCAAGGACACATGAACACTGAAGCTTTCTTT.

This chain links TRBV5-6 with TRBJ1-2; D may be TRBD1 (6 bases). Looked up from germline, CDR1 is SGHDT and CDR2 is YYEEEE. V lost 2 bases and J lost 5, with 10 bases in between. This CDR3 region has 13 residues. The CDR3 reads CASSLGQIYGYTF. The DNA for the CDR3 is TGTGCCAGCAGCTTAGGACAGATATATGGCTACACCTTC.

This chain joins TRBV2 and TRBJ1-5; a weak D match, TRBD1 (6 bases). Germline CDR1 reads SNHLY; CDR2 reads FYNNEI. This CDR3 comprises 15 residues. V lost 6 bases and J lost 2, with 14 bases in between. The CDR3 spells CASRPGTMGNQPQHF. The CDR3 DNA reads TGTGCCAGCAGACCCGGGACAATGGGCAATCAGCCCCAGCATTTT.

The chain carries TRBV5-6 and TRBJ1-3; the D gene is possibly TRBD1 (5 bases). The CDR3 extends over 18 amino acids. V was shortened by 4 bases and J by 3 bases, with 23 bases between the two germline ends. Per the germline V gene, CDR1 is SGHDT and CDR2 is YYEEEE. The CDR3: CASSPTATTGWYGNTIYF. As DNA, the CDR3 is TGTGCCAGCAGCCCGACAGCCACTACGGGTTGGTATGGAAACACCATATATTTT. Complete variable domain (other parts from reference TRBV5-6 and TRBJ1-3): DAGVTQSPTHLIKTRGQQVTLRCSPKSGHDTVSWYQQALGQGPQFIFQYYEEEERQRGNFPDRFSGHQFPNYSSELNVNALLLGDSALYLCASSPTATTGWYGNTIYFGEGSWLTVV.

This clone was detected only once. The chain couples TRBV2 to TRBJ2-1; 8 nucleotides align to TRBD2. V was clipped by 2 bases and J by 8 bases; unmatched bases: 8. CDR1 and CDR2 (germline): SNHLY, FYNNEI. CDR3 size: 15 residues. The CDR3 loop reads CASSERAGVAYEQFF. The CDR3 DNA is TGTGCCAGCAGTGAAAGAGCGGGGGTAGCGTATGAGCAGTTCTTC. The full variable domain, in which reference TRBV2 and TRBJ2-1 provide the parts outside the CDR3, is EPEVTQTPSHQVTQMGQEVILRCVPISNHLYFYWYRQILGQKVEFLVSFYNNEISEKSEIFDDQFSVERPDGSNFTLKIRSTKLEDSAMYFCASSERAGVAYEQFFGPGTRLTVL.

This clone was detected only a few times. The chain combines TRBV30 with TRBJ1-2; the D gene is possibly TRBD1 (5 bases). Germline CDR1 GTSNPN, CDR2 SVGIG (reference sequence). V lost 1 base and J lost 5, with 5 bases in between. This CDR3 region has 11 residues. The CDR3 nucleotides read TGTGCCTGGAGTGGGGGGTATGGCTACACCTTC. Encoded protein: CAWSGGYGYTF.

V usage is TRBV10-2 and J usage is TRBJ2-7, with no clear D. In germline, CDR1 is WSHSY, CDR2 SAAADI. The germline V and J ends were trimmed by 6 bases and 0 bases, with 12 bases remaining between them. The CDR3 loop spans 14 amino acids. The CDR3 spells CASSHPGSSYEQYF. DNA of the CDR3: TGCGCCAGCAGCCATCCGGGTTCCTCCTACGAGCAGTACTTC.

J is TRBJ2-3 and V is TRBV10-3; D is undetermined. The germline V and J ends were trimmed by 0 bases and 8 bases, with 6 bases remaining between them. Germline V CDR1 and CDR2: ENHRY, SYGVKD. This CDR3 spans 12 amino acids. The chain's CDR3 is CAISESLVTQYF. The CDR3 bases are TGTGCCATCAGTGAGTCACTGGTTACGCAGTATTTT.

This clone was seen a single time. The chain couples TRBV7-2 to TRBJ2-2; perhaps TRBD2 as D (6 bases). V lost 5 bases and J 6 bases, leaving 19 bases between the germline ends. The CDR3 extends over 16 amino acids. The germline gives CDR1 SGHTA, CDR2 FQGNSA. The CDR3 DNA is TGTGCCAGCAGCCGCGAGGGAGGAGTAGTGGCCGGGGAGCTGTTTTTT. Its protein product is CASSREGGVVAGELFF.

The V call is TRBV5-6, the J call TRBJ1-2; D is uncertain. Germline CDR1 and CDR2: SGHDT and YYEEEE. Trimming pared 2 bases from V and 0 bases from J, leaving 5 bases between. The CDR3 sequence is 13 residues long. Here the CDR3 DNA reads TGTGCCAGCAGCTTTCCGGCTAACTATGGCTACACCTTC. Protein: CASSFPANYGYTF.

This chain joins TRBV7-9 and TRBJ2-7; 7 bases align to TRBD1. The CDR3 loop spans 14 amino acids. J lost 5 bases, V lost 5 bases, and 9 bases had no gene match. CDR1 and CDR2 (germline): SEHNR, FQNEAQ (reference sequence). DNA for the CDR3: TGTGCCAGCAGCCCTACAGGGGAGAAGGACGAGCAGTACTTC. This gives the protein CASSPTGEKDEQYF.

The chain combines TRBV11-3 with TRBJ1-6, with 8 nucleotides matching TRBD1. V was clipped by 9 bases and J by 4 bases; unmatched bases: 8. Looked up from germline, CDR1 is SGHNT and CDR2 is YENEEA. There are 15 residues in the CDR3. CDR3 protein: CASSPGQGYNSPLHF. CDR3 nucleotide sequence: TGTGCCAGTAGCCCTGGACAGGGTTATAATTCACCCCTCCACTTT.

The genes are TRBV11-2 and TRBJ2-2, with a possible D match to TRBD1 (7 bases). The germline V and J ends were trimmed by 5 bases and 6 bases, with 13 bases remaining between them. This CDR3 contains 14 residues. CDR1 and CDR2 (germline): SGHAT, FQNNGV. CDR3 sequence: CASSPIRGAGELFF. In nucleotides, the CDR3 is TGTGCCAGCAGCCCCATCAGGGGGGCCGGGGAGCTGTTTTTT.

This clone was observed a few times. This chain connects TRBV10-1 to TRBJ2-3, with 10 bases fitting TRBD2. The CDR3 contains 18 residues. Germline CDR1 is WNHNN and CDR2 is SYGVQD (reference sequence). The V gene end was trimmed by 0 bases and the J gene end by 2 bases; junction bases not matched to a gene: 8. The CDR3 reads CASSESLGSGGHTDTQYF. DNA for the CDR3: TGCGCCAGCAGTGAGTCTCTGGGTAGCGGGGGGCACACAGATACGCAGTATTTT.

The chain couples TRBV5-1 to TRBJ2-7; D is unresolved. V lost 0 bases, J lost 5 bases, and 15 bases lay in between. There are 15 residues in the CDR3. Germline-derived CDR1 and CDR2 are SGHRS and YFSETQ. CDR3 loop: CASSLDRARSDEQYF. The CDR3 DNA reads TGCGCCAGCAGCTTGGACAGAGCGAGGTCTGACGAGCAGTACTTC.

The J gene is TRBJ1-1, the V gene TRBV14; 9 bases line up with TRBD1. The CDR3 consists of 13 residues. After removal of 4 bases from V and 10 bases from J, the junction contained 7 bases not matched to a gene. Germline CDR1 reads SGHDN; CDR2 reads FVKESK. DNA for the CDR3: TGTGCCAGCAGCCCACCCGGGACAGGGTCAGCTTTCTTT. Translating it yields CASSPPGTGSAFF.

The J gene is TRBJ2-3, the V gene TRBV2; D gene ambiguous. The CDR3 length is 11 residues. Germline V CDR1 and CDR2: SNHLY, FYNNEI. The V end lost 5 bases, the J end lost 2 bases, and 2 bases lay between the germline ends. CDR3 protein: CASSYTDTQYF. The CDR3 region has the DNA TGTGCCAGCAGTTACACAGATACGCAGTATTTT.

The chain is built from TRBV7-9 and TRBJ2-7, with TRBD2 identical over 8 bases. The V segment lost 5 bases and the J segment 1 base; nucleotides outside the gene matches: 13. Germline CDR1 is SEHNR and CDR2 is FQNEAQ (reference sequence). The CDR3 is made up of 17 amino acids. In nucleotides, the CDR3 is TGTGCCAGCAGCCAGCCCATTAGCGGGGCCTCTTCCTACGAGCAGTACTTC. It is translated as CASSQPISGASSYEQYF. The whole variable domain, remainder taken from reference TRBV7-9 and TRBJ2-7, is DTGVSQNPRHKITKRGQNVTFRCDPISEHNRLYWYRQTLGQGPEFLTYFQNEAQLEKSRLLSDRFSAERPKGSFSTLEIQRTEQGDSAMYLCASSQPISGASSYEQYFGPGTRLTVT.

The rearrangement links TRBV20-1 to TRBJ1-1; unclear D gene. Trimming pared 7 bases from V and 4 bases from J, leaving 10 bases between. Germline V gives CDR1 DFQATT, CDR2 SNEGSKA (reference sequence). CDR3 length: 11 residues. The CDR3 DNA reads TGCAGTGTGGGGTGGGGCACTGAAGCTTTCTTT. Encoded protein: CSVGWGTEAFF.

This clone has only one observation. This sequence joins TRBV10-3 and TRBJ1-2; 10 bases align to TRBD1. The CDR3 has 15 residues. CDR1 ENHRY and CDR2 SYGVKD come from the germline V gene. After removal of 3 bases from V and 2 bases from J, the junction contained 3 bases not matched to a gene. CDR3 DNA sequence: TGTGCCATCAGTGATATGGGACAGGGGAACTATGGCTACACCTTC. This sequence encodes CAISDMGQGNYGYTF.